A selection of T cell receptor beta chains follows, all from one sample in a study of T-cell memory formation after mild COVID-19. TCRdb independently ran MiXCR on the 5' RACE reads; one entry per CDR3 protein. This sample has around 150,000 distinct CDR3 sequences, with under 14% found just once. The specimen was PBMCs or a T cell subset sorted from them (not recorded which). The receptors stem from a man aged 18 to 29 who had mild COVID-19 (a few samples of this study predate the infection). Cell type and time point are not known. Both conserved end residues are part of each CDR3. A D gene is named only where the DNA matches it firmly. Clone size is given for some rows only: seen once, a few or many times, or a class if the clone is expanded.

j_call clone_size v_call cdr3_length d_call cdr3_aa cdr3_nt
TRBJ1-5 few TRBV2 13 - CASSPNSQGLGHF TGTGCCAGCAGCCCGAATTCTCAGGGGTTGGGGCATTTT
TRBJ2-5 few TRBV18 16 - CASSPIFGAAQETQYF TGTGCCAGCTCACCTATCTTCGGGGCAGCTCAAGAGACCCAGTACTTC
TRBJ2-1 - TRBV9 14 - CASSVEPSYNEQFF TGTGCCAGCAGCGTAGAACCCTCCTACAATGAGCAGTTCTTC
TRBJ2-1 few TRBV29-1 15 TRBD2 CSVNPGLAGYNEQFF TGCAGCGTTAATCCGGGACTAGCGGGCTACAATGAGCAGTTCTTC
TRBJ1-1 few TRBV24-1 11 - CATSDGVAAFF TGTGCCACCAGTGACGGCGTGGCGGCTTTCTTT
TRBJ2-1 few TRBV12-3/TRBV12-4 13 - CASNPPGRNEQFF TGTGCCAGCAATCCCCCAGGGCGCAATGAGCAGTTCTTC
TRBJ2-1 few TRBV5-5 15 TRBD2 CASSFRGGIYNEQFF TGTGCCAGCAGTTTTCGGGGGGGAATCTACAATGAGCAGTTCTTC
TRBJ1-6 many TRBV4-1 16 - CASSPIGRGTNSPLHF TGCGCCAGCAGCCCGATCGGTCGGGGAACTAATTCACCCCTCCACTTT
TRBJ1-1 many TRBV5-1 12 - CASSLVNTEAFF TGCGCCAGCAGCTTGGTTAACACTGAAGCTTTCTTT
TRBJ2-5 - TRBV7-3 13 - CASSKGSQETQYF TGTGCCAGCAGCAAGGGAAGCCAAGAGACCCAGTACTTC
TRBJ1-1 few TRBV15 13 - CATSNDLNTEAFF TGTGCCACCAGCAATGACCTGAACACTGAAGCTTTCTTT
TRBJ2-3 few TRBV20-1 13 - CSAPGVGTDTQYF TGCAGTGCTCCCGGGGTAGGCACAGATACGCAGTATTTT
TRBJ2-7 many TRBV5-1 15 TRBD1 CASSSQGDSVYEQYF TGCGCCAGCAGCTCCCAAGGGGACAGCGTCTACGAGCAGTACTTC
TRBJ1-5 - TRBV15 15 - CATSRDYGFSQPQHF TGTGCCACCAGCAGAGATTACGGGTTTTCTCAGCCCCAGCATTTT
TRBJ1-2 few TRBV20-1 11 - CSATGRYGYTF TGCAGTGCTACCGGGAGATATGGCTACACCTTC
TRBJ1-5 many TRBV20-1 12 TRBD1 CSAGGGSQPQHF TGCAGTGCTGGAGGGGGCTCTCAGCCCCAGCATTTT
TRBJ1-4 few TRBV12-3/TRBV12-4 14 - CASGQWQGGEKLFF TGTGCCAGCGGTCAGTGGCAGGGCGGTGAAAAACTGTTTTTT
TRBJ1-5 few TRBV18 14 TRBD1 CASSLTGGEQPQHF TGTGCCAGCTCACTCACAGGGGGCGAACAGCCCCAGCATTTT
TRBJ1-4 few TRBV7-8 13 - CASRAGANERLFF TGTGCCAGCAGGGCTGGTGCTAATGAAAGACTGTTTTTT
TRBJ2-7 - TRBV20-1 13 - CSATPGPRYEQYF TGCAGTGCTACTCCCGGGCCTCGTTACGAGCAGTACTTC
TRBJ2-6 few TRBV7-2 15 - CASSSQISGANVLTF TGTGCCAGCAGCTCTCAGATCTCTGGGGCCAACGTCCTGACTTTC
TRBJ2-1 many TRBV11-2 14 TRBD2 CASSYATSPHEQFF TGTGCCAGCAGTTATGCGACTAGCCCCCATGAGCAGTTCTTC
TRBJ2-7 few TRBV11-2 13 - CASSLGGQLEQYF TGTGCCAGCAGCTTAGGAGGCCAGCTCGAGCAGTACTTC
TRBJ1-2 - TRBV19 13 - CASSKGAYDGYTF TGTGCCAGTAGCAAGGGAGCTTACGATGGCTACACCTTC
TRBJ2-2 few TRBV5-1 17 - CASSSKGTSGSTGELFF TGCGCCAGCAGCTCAAAGGGGACCTCCGGGTCCACCGGGGAGCTGTTTTTT
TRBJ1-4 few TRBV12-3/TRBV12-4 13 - CASRNSTESDLFF TGTGCCAGCAGGAATTCGACCGAAAGCGATTTGTTTTTT
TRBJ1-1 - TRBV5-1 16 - CASSFGSGDMNTEAFF TGCGCCAGCAGCTTTGGGTCAGGGGATATGAACACTGAAGCTTTCTTT
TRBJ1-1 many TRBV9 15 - CASSPSAGQNTEAFF TGTGCCAGCAGCCCGAGTGCGGGGCAAAACACTGAAGCTTTCTTT
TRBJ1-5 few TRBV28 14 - CASSLPSWGQPQHF TGTGCCAGCAGTTTGCCATCTTGGGGTCAGCCCCAGCATTTT
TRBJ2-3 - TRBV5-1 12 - CASSLALDTQYF TGCGCCAGCAGCTTGGCGCTGGATACGCAGTATTTT
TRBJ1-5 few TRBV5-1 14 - CASRQGYGNQPQHF TGCGCCAGCAGACAGGGTTACGGCAATCAGCCCCAGCATTTT
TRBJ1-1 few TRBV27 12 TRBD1 CASNRQGGEAFF TGTGCCAGCAACAGACAGGGAGGGGAAGCTTTCTTT
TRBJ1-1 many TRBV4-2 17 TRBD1 CASSPGDRGWANTEAFF TGTGCCAGCAGCCCGGGGGACAGGGGATGGGCGAACACTGAAGCTTTCTTT
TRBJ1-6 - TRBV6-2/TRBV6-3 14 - CASTGDRYNSPLHF TGTGCCAGCACCGGGGACCGATATAATTCACCCCTCCACTTT
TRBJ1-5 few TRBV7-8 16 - CASSSRRYGPNQPQHF TGTGCCAGCAGCTCCCGGAGGTACGGACCGAATCAGCCCCAGCATTTT
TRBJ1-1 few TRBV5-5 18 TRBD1 CASSSYYPDRAWATEAFF TGTGCCAGCAGCTCCTATTATCCGGACAGGGCCTGGGCCACTGAAGCTTTCTTT
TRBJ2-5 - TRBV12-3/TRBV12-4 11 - CASSSVGTQYF TGTGCCAGCAGTTCCGTCGGGACCCAGTACTTC
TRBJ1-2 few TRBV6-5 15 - CASAPYERGLDGYTF TGTGCCAGCGCCCCCTACGAGAGGGGCTTGGATGGCTACACCTTC
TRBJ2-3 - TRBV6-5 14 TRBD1 CASSYGRGWDTQYF TGTGCCAGCAGTTACGGCAGGGGGTGGGATACGCAGTATTTT